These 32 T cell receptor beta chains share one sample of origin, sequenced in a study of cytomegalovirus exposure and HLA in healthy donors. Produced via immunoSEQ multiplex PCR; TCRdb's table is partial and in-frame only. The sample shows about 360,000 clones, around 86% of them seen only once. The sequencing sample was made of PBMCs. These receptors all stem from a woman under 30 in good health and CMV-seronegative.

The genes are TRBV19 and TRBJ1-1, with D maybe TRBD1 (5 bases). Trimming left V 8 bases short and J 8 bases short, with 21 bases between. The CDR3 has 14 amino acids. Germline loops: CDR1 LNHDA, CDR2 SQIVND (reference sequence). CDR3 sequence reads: CASFMAGRIKEAFF. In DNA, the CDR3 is TGTGCCAGTTTTATGGCAGGGCGTATCAAAGAAGCTTTCTTT.

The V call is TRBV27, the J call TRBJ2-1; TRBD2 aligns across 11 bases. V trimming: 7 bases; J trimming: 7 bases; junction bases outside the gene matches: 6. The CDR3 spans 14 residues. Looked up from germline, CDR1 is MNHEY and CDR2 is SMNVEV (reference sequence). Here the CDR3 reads CASTGTSGLNEQFF. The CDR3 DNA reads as TGTGCCAGCACCGGGACTAGCGGCTTGAATGAGCAGTTCTTC.

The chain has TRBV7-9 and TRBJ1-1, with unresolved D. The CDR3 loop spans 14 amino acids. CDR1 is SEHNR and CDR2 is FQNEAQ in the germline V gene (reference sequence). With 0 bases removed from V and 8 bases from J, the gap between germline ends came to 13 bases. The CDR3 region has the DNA TGTGCCAGCAGCTTAGCGCGGCAGTTGGAAGAAGCTTTCTTT. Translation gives CASSLARQLEEAFF.

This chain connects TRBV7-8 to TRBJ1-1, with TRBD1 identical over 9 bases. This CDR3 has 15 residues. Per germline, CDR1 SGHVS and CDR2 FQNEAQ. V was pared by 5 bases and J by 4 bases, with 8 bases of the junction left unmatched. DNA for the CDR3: TGTGCCAGCAGCCCACAGGGGGCGTTGGTCACTGAAGCTTTCTTT. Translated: CASSPQGALVTEAFF.

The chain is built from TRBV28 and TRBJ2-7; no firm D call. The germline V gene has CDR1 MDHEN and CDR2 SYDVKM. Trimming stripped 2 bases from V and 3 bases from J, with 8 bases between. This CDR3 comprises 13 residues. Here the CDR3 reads CASSLPLGYEQYF. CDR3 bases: TGTGCCAGCAGTTTACCCCTCGGCTACGAGCAGTACTTC.

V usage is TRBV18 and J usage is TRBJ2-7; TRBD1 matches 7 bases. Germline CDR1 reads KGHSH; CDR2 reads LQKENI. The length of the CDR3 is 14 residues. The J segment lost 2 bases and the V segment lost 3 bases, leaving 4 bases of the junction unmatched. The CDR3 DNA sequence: TGTGCCAGCTCACCTTCGGGACAGACCTACGAGCAGTACTTC. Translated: CASSPSGQTYEQYF.

The CDR3 reads CASTPGIRNEQYF. The CDR3 coding sequence is TGTGCCAGCACCCCCGGGATAAGGAACGAGCAGTACTTC. The J gene is TRBJ2-7, the V gene TRBV7-2, with D perhaps TRBD2 (5 bases). Germline V gives CDR1 SGHTA, CDR2 FQGNSA. This CDR3 contains 13 residues. Trimming removed 7 bases at V and 5 bases at J, with 15 bases between.

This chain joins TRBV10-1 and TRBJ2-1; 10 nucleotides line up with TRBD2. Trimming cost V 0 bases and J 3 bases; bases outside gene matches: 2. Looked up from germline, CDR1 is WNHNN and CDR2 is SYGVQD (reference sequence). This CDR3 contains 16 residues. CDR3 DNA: TGCGCCAGCAGTGAGTCTAGGACTAGCGGCTACAATGAGCAGTTCTTC. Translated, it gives CASSESRTSGYNEQFF.

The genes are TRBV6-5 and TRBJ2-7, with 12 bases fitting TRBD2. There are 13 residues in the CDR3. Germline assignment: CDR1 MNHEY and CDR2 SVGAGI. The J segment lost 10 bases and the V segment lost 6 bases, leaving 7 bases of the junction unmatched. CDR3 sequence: CASRTSGSTRQYF. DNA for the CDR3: TGTGCCAGCAGGACTAGCGGGAGCACGAGACAGTACTTC.

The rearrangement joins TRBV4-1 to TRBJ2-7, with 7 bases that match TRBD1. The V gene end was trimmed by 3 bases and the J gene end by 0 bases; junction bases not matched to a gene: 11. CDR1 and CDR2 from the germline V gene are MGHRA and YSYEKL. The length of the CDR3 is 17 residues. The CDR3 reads CASSQARDSRSSYEQYF. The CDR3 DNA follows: TGCGCCAGCAGCCAGGCTCGGGACAGTCGGAGCTCCTACGAGCAGTACTTC.

The CDR3 region is CASSVGTGYEADTQYF. Here the CDR3 DNA reads TGCGCCAGCAGCGTCGGGACAGGGTATGAGGCAGATACGCAGTATTTT. V usage is TRBV5-1 and J usage is TRBJ2-3; 9 nucleotides match TRBD1. This CDR3 is built from 16 residues. The V gene's germline CDR1 is SGHRS and CDR2 YFSETQ. V dropped 4 bases and J dropped 4; count of bases not matched to a gene: 10.

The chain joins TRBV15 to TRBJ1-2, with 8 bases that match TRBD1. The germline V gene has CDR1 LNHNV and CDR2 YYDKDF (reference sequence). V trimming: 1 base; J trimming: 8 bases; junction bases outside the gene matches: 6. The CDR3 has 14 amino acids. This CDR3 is CATSRATGAYGYTF. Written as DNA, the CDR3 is TGTGCCACCAGCAGAGCGACAGGGGCCTACGGCTACACCTTC.

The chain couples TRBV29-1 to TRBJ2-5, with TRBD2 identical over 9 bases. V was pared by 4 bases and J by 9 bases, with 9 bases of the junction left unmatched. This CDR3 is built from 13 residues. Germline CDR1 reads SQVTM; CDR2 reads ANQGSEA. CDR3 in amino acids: CSVGVGLAGPQYF. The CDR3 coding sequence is TGCAGCGTTGGAGTGGGTCTAGCGGGGCCCCAGTACTTC.

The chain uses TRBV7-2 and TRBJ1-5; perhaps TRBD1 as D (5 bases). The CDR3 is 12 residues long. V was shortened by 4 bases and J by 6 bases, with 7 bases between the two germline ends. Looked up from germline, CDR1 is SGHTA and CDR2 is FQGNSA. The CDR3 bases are TGTGCCAGCAGCTCCGGGGGTCAGCCCCAGCATTTT. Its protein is CASSSGGQPQHF.

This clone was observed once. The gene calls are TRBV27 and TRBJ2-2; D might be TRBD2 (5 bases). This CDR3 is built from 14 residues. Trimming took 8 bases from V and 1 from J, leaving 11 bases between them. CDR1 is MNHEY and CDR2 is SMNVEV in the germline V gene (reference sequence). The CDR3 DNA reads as TGTGCCAGCTCCCGAGGGCAGAACACCGGGGAGCTGTTTTTT. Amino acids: CASSRGQNTGELFF.

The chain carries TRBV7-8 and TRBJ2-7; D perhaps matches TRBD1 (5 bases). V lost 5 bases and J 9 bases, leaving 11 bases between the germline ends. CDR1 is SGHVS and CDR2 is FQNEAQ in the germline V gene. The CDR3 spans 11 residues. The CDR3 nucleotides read TGTGCCAGCAGCAAAAGCCAGGGGCAGTACTTC. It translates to CASSKSQGQYF.

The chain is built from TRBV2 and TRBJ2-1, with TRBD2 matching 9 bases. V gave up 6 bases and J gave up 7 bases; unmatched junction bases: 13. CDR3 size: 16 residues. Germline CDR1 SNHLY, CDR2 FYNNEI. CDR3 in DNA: TGTGCCAGCAGGGCACACTCCGGGACTAGCTCTAATGAGCAGTTCTTC. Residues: CASRAHSGTSSNEQFF.

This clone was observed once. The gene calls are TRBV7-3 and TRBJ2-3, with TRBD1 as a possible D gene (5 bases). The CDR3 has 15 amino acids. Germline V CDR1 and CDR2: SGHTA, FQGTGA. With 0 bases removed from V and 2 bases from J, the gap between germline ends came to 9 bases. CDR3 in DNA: TGTGCCAGCAGCTTAACCCAGGGCCCCACAGATACGCAGTATTTT. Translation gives CASSLTQGPTDTQYF. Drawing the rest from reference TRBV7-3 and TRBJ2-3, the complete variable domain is GAGVSQTPSNKVTEKGKYVELRCDPISGHTALYWYRQSLGQGPEFLIYFQGTGAADDSGLPNDRFFAVRPEGSVSTLKIQRTERGDSAVYLCASSLTQGPTDTQYFGPGTRLTVL.

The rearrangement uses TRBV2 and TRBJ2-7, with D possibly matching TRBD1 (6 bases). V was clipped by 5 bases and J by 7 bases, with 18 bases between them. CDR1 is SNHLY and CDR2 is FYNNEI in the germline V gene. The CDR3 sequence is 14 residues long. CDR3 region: CASSPRGRGDEQYF. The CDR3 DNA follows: TGTGCCAGCAGTCCCAGGGGTAGGGGTGATGAGCAGTACTTC.

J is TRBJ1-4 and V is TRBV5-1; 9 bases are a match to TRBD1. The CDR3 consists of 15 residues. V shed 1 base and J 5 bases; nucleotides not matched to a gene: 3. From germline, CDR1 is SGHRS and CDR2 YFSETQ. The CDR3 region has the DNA TGCGCCAGCAGCTTGACAGGGGGCAGGAATGAAAAACTGTTTTTT. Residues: CASSLTGGRNEKLFF.

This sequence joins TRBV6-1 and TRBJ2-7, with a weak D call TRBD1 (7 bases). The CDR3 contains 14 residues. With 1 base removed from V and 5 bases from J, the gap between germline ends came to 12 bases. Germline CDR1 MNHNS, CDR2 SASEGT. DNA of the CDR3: TGTGCCAGCAGTGAAGGACAGGGAGGAAACGAGCAGTACTTC. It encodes CASSEGQGGNEQYF.

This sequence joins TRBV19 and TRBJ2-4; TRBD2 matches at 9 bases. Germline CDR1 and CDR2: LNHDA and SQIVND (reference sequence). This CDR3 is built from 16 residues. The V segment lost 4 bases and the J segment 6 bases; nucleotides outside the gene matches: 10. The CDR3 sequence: CASSTHRAGGPNIQYF. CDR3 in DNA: TGTGCCAGTAGTACCCACCGGGCGGGAGGGCCAAACATTCAGTACTTC.

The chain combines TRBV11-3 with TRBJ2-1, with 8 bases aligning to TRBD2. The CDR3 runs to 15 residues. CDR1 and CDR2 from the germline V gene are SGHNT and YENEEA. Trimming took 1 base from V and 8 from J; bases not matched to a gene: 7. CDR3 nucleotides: TGTGCCAGCAGCTTAGTCCGGCGGGAGGTCGATGAGCAGTTCTTC. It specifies CASSLVRREVDEQFF.

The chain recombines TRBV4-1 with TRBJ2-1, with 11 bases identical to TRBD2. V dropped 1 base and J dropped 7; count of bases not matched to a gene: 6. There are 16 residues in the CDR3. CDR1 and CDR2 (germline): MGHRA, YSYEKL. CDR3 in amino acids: CASSQVIAGGQNEQFF. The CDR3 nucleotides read TGCGCCAGCAGCCAAGTCATAGCGGGGGGGCAAAATGAGCAGTTCTTC.

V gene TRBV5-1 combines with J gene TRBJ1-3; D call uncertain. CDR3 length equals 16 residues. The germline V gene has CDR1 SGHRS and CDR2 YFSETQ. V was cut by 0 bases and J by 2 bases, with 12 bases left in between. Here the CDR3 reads CASSLAGLAAGNTIYF. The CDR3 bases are TGCGCCAGCAGCTTGGCCGGGTTGGCGGCTGGAAACACCATATATTTT.

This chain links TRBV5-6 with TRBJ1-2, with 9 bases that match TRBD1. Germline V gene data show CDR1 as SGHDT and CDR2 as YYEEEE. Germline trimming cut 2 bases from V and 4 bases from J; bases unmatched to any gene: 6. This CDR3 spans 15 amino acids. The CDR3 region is CASSLGTGFSYGYTF. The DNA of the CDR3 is TGTGCCAGCAGCTTAGGGACAGGGTTTAGCTATGGCTACACCTTC.

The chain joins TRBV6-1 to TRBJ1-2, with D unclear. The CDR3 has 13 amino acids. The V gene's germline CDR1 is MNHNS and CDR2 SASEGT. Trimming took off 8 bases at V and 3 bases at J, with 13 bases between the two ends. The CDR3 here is CASRKTADYGYTF. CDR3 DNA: TGTGCCAGCCGAAAAACAGCGGACTATGGCTACACCTTC.

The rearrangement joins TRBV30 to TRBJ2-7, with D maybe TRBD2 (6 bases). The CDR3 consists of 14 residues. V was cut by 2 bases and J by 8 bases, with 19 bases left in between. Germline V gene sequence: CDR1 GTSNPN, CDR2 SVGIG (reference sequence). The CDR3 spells CAWSSGTEGWQQYF. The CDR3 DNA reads TGTGCCTGGAGTTCAGGGACTGAGGGTTGGCAGCAGTACTTC.

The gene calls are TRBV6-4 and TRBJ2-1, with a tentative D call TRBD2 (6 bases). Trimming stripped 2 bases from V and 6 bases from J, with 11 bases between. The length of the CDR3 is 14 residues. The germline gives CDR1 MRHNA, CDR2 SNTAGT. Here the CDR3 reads CASSDGPGSNEQFF. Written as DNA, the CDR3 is TGTGCCAGCAGTGACGGGCCCGGGAGCAATGAGCAGTTCTTC.

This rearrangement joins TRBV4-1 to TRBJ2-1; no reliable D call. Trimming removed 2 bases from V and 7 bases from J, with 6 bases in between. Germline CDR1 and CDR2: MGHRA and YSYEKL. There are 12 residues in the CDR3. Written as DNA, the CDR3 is TGCGCCAGCAGCCAACTAACTAATGAGCAGTTCTTC. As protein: CASSQLTNEQFF.

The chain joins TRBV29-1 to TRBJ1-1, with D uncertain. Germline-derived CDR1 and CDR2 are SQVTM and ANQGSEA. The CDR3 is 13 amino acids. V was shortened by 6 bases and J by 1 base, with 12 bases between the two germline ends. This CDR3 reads CSVAPDWNTEAFF. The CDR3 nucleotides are TGCAGCGTGGCCCCTGACTGGAACACTGAAGCTTTCTTT.

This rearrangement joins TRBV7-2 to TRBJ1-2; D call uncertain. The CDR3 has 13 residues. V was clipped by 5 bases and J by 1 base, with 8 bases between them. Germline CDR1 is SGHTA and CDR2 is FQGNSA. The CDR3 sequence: CASSPGVNYGYTF. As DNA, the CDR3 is TGTGCCAGCAGCCCCGGGGTTAACTATGGCTACACCTTC.